This record looks at one TCR beta chain sequence and its context. The sample holds a few counts of this clone. The clone's antigen remains unknown. Base qualities are not at hand, and no much larger clone is one base apart. The cohort comprised around 700 healthy bone marrow donors. All cohort members were sampled while nominally healthy, although unrecorded immune exposures were likely present. The donor tested CMV seropositive, placing the donor among the 289 seropositive members of the cohort. A peripheral blood sample was collected from each donor, and TCR beta sequencing was performed on peripheral blood mononuclear cells. Genomic DNA was extracted from the blood cell samples with the Qiagen DNeasy Blood Extraction Kit. The source of the sample is a study of cytomegalovirus exposure and HLA in healthy donors (dated by TCRdb to 2016 to 2017). For the study in its entirety: In an earlier analysis of some 610 of the donors, 276 Gb of sequence data and approximately 120 million unique TCR beta sequences from 150 million to 200 million T cells were reported. Roughly 300 gigabases of sequencing data and roughly 90 million unique TCR sequences were included in an early release covering around 600 HLA-typed donors. Of the approximately 400 genotyped donors, more than 75% were placed in the genetic ancestry cluster associated with self-reported Caucasian donors. The study aimed to test whether cataloging public T cell receptors could reveal signatures of past pathogen exposure. The study used immunosequencing to profile the T cell repertoires of several hundred subjects and linked those repertoires to cytomegalovirus serostatus. In addition to the first cohort of several hundred subjects, a separate validation cohort of 130 or so different subjects was used. To predict cytomegalovirus infection status, the study combined high-throughput TCR immunosequencing, statistical association of individual TCRs with disease status, and machine learning. A later analysis re-analyzed previously published TCR beta repertoires from about 600 donors and added high-resolution HLA genotyping to study TCR occurrence patterns. Rather than using new phenotypic data, the later analysis identified candidate immune exposures from TCR beta sequences and from how often those sequences occurred across donors. To decide whether each TCR beta V gene segment behaved as functional or pseudogenic, an earlier analysis of fewer than 750 of the donors relied on high-throughput TCR beta sequencing. Donor age, sex, ethnicity and CMV serostatus were collected together with the repertoire data. Genome-wide SNP genotypes for about 65% of the 666 donors were used in a later genetic analysis, which treated that subset as a discovery cohort. Every discovery cohort repertoire had been produced on one sequencing platform. Class I and class II HLA loci were covered by the typing at four-digit resolution. Typing coverage varied by locus: roughly 629-640 donors for A, B, C, DRB1 and DQB1; roughly 500 for DQA1; around 610 for DPA1; 450 to 480 for DPB1. About 5 DR-DQ haplotypes were handled as single units for association and clustering, since linkage in the cohort was strong. On average, 235,054 unique TCR beta nucleotide sequences were sequenced per donor among 300 to 500 genotyped donors of the cohort, with roughly a sixth of those sequences being non-productive. Points the paper makes about the study in general: According to a later analysis, parvovirus B19, influenza, CMV and Epstein-Barr virus appeared linked to several top co-occurrence clusters. A further reported finding was that TCR beta sequences accurately predicted the HLA-A and HLA-B alleles for most subjects in the first cohort. In this cohort, only TCR beta chains were sequenced, and detectable features were limited by the absence of alpha or paired-chain data. Some IMGT-functional V segments, including TRBV6-2 and TRBV6-3, could not be distinguished by the 87-base-pair reads and were therefore excluded. In a later analysis, most CMV-associated TCR beta chains were found to appear HLA-restricted, with HLA associations seemingly driven largely by CMV exposure. A group of highly shared sequence variants was considered likely to be a technical artifact of the sequencing pipeline. At a false discovery rate of 0.05, a later analysis linked around 15,000 TCR beta sequences to specific HLA alleles. Approximately 18 rarely observed V segments, including chromosome 9 orphons, were excluded from the earlier analysis of almost 600 of the donors because counts were too low. In the study, 150 to 200 TCR beta chains were listed as associated with cytomegalovirus. Presence/absence analyses assumed roughly uniform sequencing depth across donors, an assumption that may not hold. Most TCR sequences were observed very rarely across donors, whereas some public TCRs were present in many individuals. When HLA alleles, especially DR and DQ, strongly co-occurred, attributing TCR associations to individual alleles was difficult. Cytomegalovirus status was reported to be diagnosed by the classifier with high specificity and sensitivity in both the original and validation cohorts. Because HLA typing was missing for some donors at each locus, association tests included only the typed subset. A later genetic analysis associated a missense DCLRE1C variant with V-gene and J-gene trimming of TCR beta chains, and an independent cohort replicated the association. A later analysis found that HLA-associated TCR beta chains were more clonally expanded and had lower generation probabilities than equally common non-associated chains. Broadly in line with IMGT annotations, most TCR beta V segments showed up in productive rearrangements about 90% or about 30% of the time in an earlier analysis of 450 to 600 of the donors. According to a later genetic analysis, donors in an Asian-associated ancestry cluster had fewer N-insertions in productive TCRs than the approximately 690-donor mean. In vitro tests confirmed that a few of the cytomegalovirus-associated TCR beta chains recognize cytomegalovirus antigens. According to the authors, the approach could potentially be generalized to other disease states and immunological phenotypes. Linkage disequilibrium might explain the correlated functional status among segregating V segments, but an unknown experimental factor could not be excluded. In a later analysis, TCR association rates were found to vary across HLA loci, with the most associated TCRs seen for DRB1 alleles and the fewest for HLA-C alleles. The only immune exposure information available for the cohort was CMV serostatus.

As encoded in the germline V gene, CDR1 is WSHSY while CDR2 is SAAADI. Germline trimming amounts to 4 bases on V and 3 bases on J, with 15 as the count of junction bases outside the gene matches. Including the terminal cysteine and phenylalanine, the CDR3 comprises 19 residues. Only the CDR3 DNA is retained, 57 bases long and in frame from the first base. Libraries were built with the immunoSEQ multiplex PCR assay. For the multiplex PCR, a mixture combining 60 forward primers for TCR Vbeta segments and 13 reverse primers for TCR Jbeta segments was used. The CDR3 region of rearranged TCR beta genes was amplified from genomic DNA with a multiplex PCR assay. The Illumina HiSeq System was used to sequence the amplified TCR beta libraries as 87-base-pair reads. The paper's processing steps were these. In a later analysis, some 80 million unique TCR beta chains were counted across the roughly 610 repertoires, and roughly 10 million of these chains were shared by at least two donors. Raw reads were error-corrected and collapsed into unique sequences by a nearest-neighbor algorithm in which closely related sequences were merged to remove PCR and sequencing errors. To assign V, D and J gene segments, CDR3 sequences were aligned to IMGT reference sequences. For a sequence to be retained, a match of at least six nucleotides to both a V gene segment and a J gene segment was required. Rearrangements were classified as productive when the CDR3 lacked stop codons and remained in frame with V and J, and all other rearrangements were classified as non-productive. Following IMGT convention, CDR3 was defined as the stretch from the second conserved V-encoded cysteine up to the conserved J-encoded phenylalanine. Sequences without an unambiguous match to a single V gene segment were excluded from the earlier analysis of 500 to 700 of the donors. In an earlier analysis of some 590 of the donors, a V segment was called functional when productive rearrangements were above 56.7%, and segregating when the standard deviation between donors exceeded 5%. To diagnose cytomegalovirus status from the catalog of TCR beta chain sequences, a statistical classification framework was built. In a later analysis, V and J genes were assigned by comparing TCR nucleotide sequences against IMGT/GENE-DB human TR gene sequences. The TCRdist pipeline was used in a later analysis to assign CDR3 sequences and most-parsimonious VDJ recombination scenarios. In a later analysis, each TCR beta chain was defined by its CDR3 amino acid sequence together with its V-gene family, and reads without a unique V-gene family were excluded. In a later analysis, fewer than 650 highly shared, low-generation-probability nucleotide sequences were removed to address suspected cross-contamination and a sequencing artifact. In a later analysis, a clonal expansion index was calculated for each public chain from normalized within-repertoire ranks of inferred template counts. In a later analysis, generation probabilities were computed with a VDJ recombination model fitted to out-of-frame rearrangements, and the resulting probabilities were checked against IGoR. Hypergeometric tests were used in a later analysis to score TCR-TCR, TCR-HLA and TCR-CMV co-occurrence, with a repertoire-size bias correction applied to the TCR pairs. In a later analysis, false discovery rates were estimated by permuting HLA or CMV assignments 20 times. A later analysis grouped co-occurring TCRs with DBSCAN, adding TCRdist sequence similarity when clustering within HLA-allele-positive subsets. For co-occurrence clustering, repertoires with fewer than 30,000 or more than 120,000 public chains were excluded, along with a handful of repertoires with anomalous nucleotide sharing. Entries here come from immuneACCESS through TCRdb and include only in-frame sequences with V and J called. Some clones fail to appear in such tables; in the studies checked, an unresolved V gene covers under half of the shortfall, and the cause of the remainder is unknown. The V and J calls and the clone size are those of that table, but D and trimming were determined from the DNA. The sample table lists 75,000 to 100,000 clones, 65% to 85% of them with a count of one. The leading ten clones occupy less than 15% of the sample.

Rearrangement joined TRBV10-2 to TRBJ1-5; 10 middle bases align to TRBD1. The specimen was PBMCs. The clonotype was recovered from a woman in her 70s in good health and CMV-seropositive. The CDR3 has the sequence CASSVYNSGTGAFNQPQHF. The sequenced DNA: TGCGCCAGCAGTGTGTATAACTCCGGGACAGGGGCCTTCAATCAGCCCCAGCATTTT.